Listed below are T cell receptor beta chains from one sample, sequenced in a study of blood T cells in healthy people across ages. Each CDR3 protein is one row after TCRdb ran MiXCR on the 5' RACE reads. The repertoire consists of hundreds of thousands of distinct CDR3 sequences, with 40% to 55% occurring once and the leading ten covering 20% to 25%. Sequencing used blood. The receptor source for this set is a man older than 75 in good health. Both conserved end residues are part of each CDR3. A D gene is named only where the DNA matches it firmly. Some rows mark clone size as missing; the rest say once, few, many or name a class of expanded clone.

V gene	D gene	clone size	J gene	CDR3 protein	CDR3 DNA
TRBV6-6	NA	many	TRBJ1-4	CASSYGARGFDDEKLFF	TGTGCCAGCAGTTACGGTGCCAGGGGATTCGACGATGAAAAACTGTTTTTT
TRBV3-1	TRBD1	NA	TRBJ2-3	CASSQRGTGTDTQYF	TGTGCCAGCAGCCAGAGGGGGACAGGCACAGATACGCAGTATTTT
TRBV2	TRBD1	NA	TRBJ2-7	CASVLTGASSYEQYF	TGTGCCAGTGTTCTAACAGGGGCCAGCTCCTACGAGCAGTACTTC
TRBV5-1	TRBD1	many	TRBJ2-7	CASGQGQENYEQYF	TGCGCCAGCGGCCAAGGACAGGAAAACTACGAGCAGTACTTC
TRBV6-2/TRBV6-3	NA	few	TRBJ2-1	CASRSGAIYNEQFF	TGTGCCAGCAGGAGCGGAGCGATCTACAATGAGCAGTTCTTC
TRBV3-1	NA	few	TRBJ2-1	CASSQDRRGAYNEQFF	TGTGCCAGCAGCCAAGATAGGCGGGGAGCCTACAATGAGCAGTTCTTC
TRBV27	TRBD2	NA	TRBJ2-2	CASSRLAGYTGELFF	TGTGCCAGCAGTCGACTAGCGGGTTACACCGGGGAGCTGTTTTTT
TRBV5-1	TRBD1	few	TRBJ1-1	CASSLGQTGVNTEAFF	TGCGCCAGCAGCCTGGGACAGACCGGGGTAAACACTGAAGCTTTCTTT
TRBV7-4	TRBD2	NA	TRBJ2-7	CASSLAGTSGRFTQYF	TGTGCCAGCAGCTTAGCGGGGACTAGCGGGAGATTTACCCAGTACTTC
TRBV6-5	NA	many	TRBJ2-7	CASSYRGTSYEQYF	TGTGCCAGCAGTTACCGCGGGACTTCCTACGAGCAGTACTTC
TRBV14	NA	NA	TRBJ2-1	CASSQGPAVIYNEQFF	TGTGCCAGCAGCCAAGGGCCAGCGGTAATATACAATGAGCAGTTCTTC
TRBV27	TRBD1	NA	TRBJ1-2	CASSFSGGQHYGYTF	TGTGCCAGCAGTTTTTCGGGGGGACAGCACTATGGCTACACCTTC
TRBV7-2	NA	NA	TRBJ2-1	CASSLIRQGRSNEQFF	TGTGCCAGCAGCTTAATCCGGCAGGGTAGAAGCAATGAGCAGTTCTTC
TRBV4-2	NA	NA	TRBJ1-1	CASSQDLAGANTEAFF	TGTGCCAGCAGCCAAGATTTGGCAGGGGCGAACACTGAAGCTTTCTTT
TRBV4-3	NA	many	TRBJ2-3	CASSQDTGVTDTQYF	TGCGCCAGCAGCCAAGATACCGGGGTAACAGATACGCAGTATTTT
TRBV12-3/TRBV12-4	NA	few	TRBJ1-2	CASSPVPYGYTF	TGTGCCAGCAGCCCTGTCCCTTATGGCTACACCTTC
TRBV25-1	NA	few	TRBJ2-7	CASSDPHGTTYEQYF	TGTGCCAGCAGTGATCCCCACGGGACAACCTACGAGCAGTACTTC
TRBV6-6	NA	NA	TRBJ1-5	CASSYQDGINQPQHF	TGTGCCAGCAGTTACCAGGACGGAATCAATCAGCCCCAGCATTTT
TRBV6-5	NA	many	TRBJ2-7	CASTRGSEEYF	TGTGCCAGCACCAGAGGCTCTGAGGAGTACTTC
TRBV20-1	NA	NA	TRBJ2-4	CSARGVAVAKNIQYF	TGCAGTGCTAGAGGAGTGGCGGTAGCCAAAAACATTCAGTACTTC
TRBV25-1	TRBD2	NA	TRBJ2-5	CASSEGVGTSRGTQYF	TGTGCCAGCAGTGAGGGAGTCGGGACTAGCAGAGGGACCCAGTACTTC
TRBV9	NA	few	TRBJ1-6	CASSSENSPLHF	TGTGCCAGCAGCAGTGAAAATTCACCCCTCCACTTT
TRBV29-1	TRBD2	NA	TRBJ2-7	CSVEKAGGTFEQYF	TGCAGCGTTGAAAAGGCGGGAGGGACGTTCGAGCAGTACTTC
TRBV19	NA	NA	TRBJ1-1	CASSMITEAFF	TGTGCCAGTAGTATGATCACTGAAGCTTTCTTT
TRBV7-2	TRBD1	NA	TRBJ2-7	CASSIFRQGRYEQYF	TGTGCCAGCAGCATTTTCCGACAGGGGAGGTACGAGCAGTACTTC
TRBV5-1	TRBD2	few	TRBJ2-3	CASSLAATSGSTDTQYF	TGCGCCAGCAGCTTGGCCGCAACTAGCGGGAGCACAGATACGCAGTATTTT
TRBV6-5	NA	NA	TRBJ2-4	CASSHTPQEEQYF	TGTGCCAGCAGTCACACCCCTCAAGAAGAGCAGTACTTC
TRBV20-1	NA	few	TRBJ2-3	CSARGGESTDTQYF	TGCAGTGCTAGGGGAGGAGAGAGCACAGATACGCAGTATTTT
TRBV7-2	NA	NA	TRBJ2-1	CASSLARGPGYNEQFF	TGTGCCAGCAGCTTAGCCCGAGGGCCGGGATACAATGAGCAGTTCTTC
TRBV7-2	NA	NA	TRBJ2-7	CASSSDRYAYEQYF	TGTGCCAGCAGCTCAGACAGGTACGCTTACGAGCAGTACTTC
TRBV7-2	NA	once	TRBJ2-7	CASSLRRGFGTTAYEQYF	TGTGCCAGCAGCTTAAGGCGGGGTTTCGGGACGACAGCCTACGAGCAGTACTTC
TRBV6-5	NA	many	TRBJ2-7	CASSDGTNYEQYF	TGTGCCAGCAGTGACGGCACAAACTACGAGCAGTACTTC
TRBV7-3	NA	NA	TRBJ2-1	CASSLNTLNEQFF	TGTGCCAGCAGCTTAAACACCCTCAATGAGCAGTTCTTC
TRBV6-6	TRBD2	few	TRBJ2-2	CAGSGGTGELFF	TGTGCCGGCTCCGGGGGGACCGGGGAGCTGTTTTTT
TRBV7-9	TRBD1	NA	TRBJ1-1	CASSSETGSSSEAFF	TGTGCCAGCAGCTCAGAGACAGGGTCTAGTTCTGAAGCTTTCTTT
TRBV7-9	NA	NA	TRBJ2-5	CASSPPGETQYF	TGTGCCAGCAGCCCTCCGGGGGAGACCCAGTACTTC
TRBV28	NA	few	TRBJ2-5	CASSSPQVIPLQETQYF	TGTGCCAGCAGTTCCCCCCAAGTCATCCCCTTGCAAGAGACCCAGTACTTC
TRBV11-1	TRBD2	NA	TRBJ2-3	CASSFASGGVTKYF	TGTGCCAGCAGCTTCGCTAGCGGGGGTGTGACAAAGTATTTT
TRBV9	NA	NA	TRBJ2-7	CASSAVTDTYEQYF	TGTGCCAGCAGCGCGGTGACAGACACCTACGAGCAGTACTTC
TRBV10-1	NA	once	TRBJ2-2	CASSESGAGELFF	TGCGCCAGCAGTGAGTCCGGAGCCGGGGAGCTGTTTTTT
TRBV20-1	TRBD2	NA	TRBJ2-3	CSARDPRGGGGSSTDTQYF	TGCAGTGCTAGAGATCCTAGGGGAGGCGGGGGTTCGAGCACAGATACGCAGTATTTT
TRBV7-3	NA	NA	TRBJ2-7	CASSPGRLGEQYF	TGTGCCAGCAGCCCGGGCCGGTTAGGCGAGCAGTACTTC
TRBV7-2	NA	NA	TRBJ1-2	CASSPPRGAPGQNYGYTF	TGTGCCAGCAGTCCCCCGAGGGGGGCCCCAGGGCAAAACTATGGCTACACCTTC
TRBV4-3	NA	few	TRBJ2-2	CASSQLGQGTGELFF	TGCGCCAGCAGCCAATTGGGACAAGGCACCGGGGAGCTGTTTTTT
TRBV29-1	TRBD1	NA	TRBJ2-1	CSVEGWDRVNEQFF	TGCAGCGTTGAAGGGTGGGACAGGGTCAATGAGCAGTTCTTC
TRBV12-3/TRBV12-4	NA	NA	TRBJ1-5	CASTKRVGQPQHF	TGTGCCAGCACCAAGAGGGTTGGTCAGCCCCAGCATTTT